The TCR beta chain under discussion was sequenced for a study of T cell responses to AZD1222 COVID-19 vaccine. Concerning this clone itself: Its target is not known.

Only in-frame clones appear in the TCRdb table, and some are missing; sequencing was by immunoSEQ multiplex PCR. The sample carries around 180,000 clones, under 95% recorded once. Points from the study as a whole: Spike-specific TCR breadth rose after two AZD1222 doses, and depth rose as well.

From germline, CDR1 is KGHSH and CDR2 LQKENI. This CDR3 has 12 amino acids. Trimming pared 6 bases from V and 5 bases from J, leaving 10 bases between. The specimen was peripheral blood, collected 28 days after the second AZD1222 dose. The chain couples TRBV18 to TRBJ2-5; D might be TRBD1 (5 bases). This clonotype was sampled from an adult who received the AZD1222 COVID-19 vaccine. This CDR3 is CASSDSSETQYF. Here the CDR3 DNA reads TGTGCCAGCTCCGACAGCTCCGAGACCCAGTACTTC.